These 17 T cell receptor beta chains were all obtained from the same sample, sequenced in a study of T cell repertoires in cytomegalovirus infection. TCRdb reanalysed the reads using MiXCR and keeps one entry per CDR3 protein. The sample shows more than 250,000 distinct CDR3 sequences, roughly 13% of them seen only once. The sequenced sample consisted of PBMCs. The source is a human donor in good health (CMV status not recorded). Some clones in this sample may be carry-over from other donors' samples.

This clonotype was found many times. The rearrangement joins TRBV7-2 to TRBJ2-4; TRBD1 agrees at 11 bases. The CDR3 is 16 residues long. Germline CDR1 is SGHTA and CDR2 is FQGNSA. V lost 5 bases and J lost 8; bases outside the gene matches: 11. The CDR3 region has the DNA TGTGCCAGCAGCCCCCGGGACAGGGGGTTTTGGGACATTCAGTACTTC. Encoded protein: CASSPRDRGFWDIQYF. Full variable domain (outside the CDR3, taken from reference TRBV7-2 and TRBJ2-4): GAGVSQSPSNKVTEKGKDVELRCDPISGHTALYWYRQSLGQGLEFLIYFQGNSAPDKSGLPSDRFSAERTGGSVSTLTIQRTQQEDSAVYLCASSPRDRGFWDIQYFGAGTRLSVL.

This clonotype was seen at least ten times. V gene TRBV7-8 combines with J gene TRBJ2-7; D call uncertain. V dropped 1 base and J dropped 6 bases, with 4 bases sitting between them. The CDR3 contains 11 residues. Germline CDR1 is SGHVS and CDR2 is FQNEAQ. Here the CDR3 reads CASSLVGEQYF. CDR3 sequence (DNA): TGTGCCAGCAGCTTAGTCGGCGAGCAGTACTTC.

This clonotype was seen a few times. In DNA, the CDR3 is TGTGCCAGCAGTTACGGCTCAGGGGACGAGCAGTACTTC. This sequence encodes CASSYGSGDEQYF. The chain joins TRBV6-6 to TRBJ2-7; the D gene is possibly TRBD1 (6 bases). Trimming cost V 2 bases and J 5 bases, with 10 bases left between them. The CDR3 has 13 residues. The germline V gene has CDR1 MNHNY and CDR2 SVGAGI (reference sequence).

This clonotype appeared many times. V usage is TRBV6-5 and J usage is TRBJ2-4, with D possibly TRBD1 on 6 matching bases. The CDR3 has 13 residues. Trimming removed 6 bases at V and 7 bases at J, with 13 bases between. CDR1 is MNHEY and CDR2 is SVGAGI in the germline V gene. This CDR3 reads CASRTDSSNIQYF. The CDR3 DNA reads TGTGCCAGCAGGACGGACAGTTCGAACATTCAGTACTTC.

The chain has TRBV29-1 and TRBJ2-5; 9 bases line up with TRBD1. Unmatched junction bases numbered 4, after V lost 3 bases and J lost 2 bases. Germline V gene sequence: CDR1 SQVTM, CDR2 ANQGSEA. This CDR3 contains 14 residues. The CDR3 nucleotides read TGCAGCGTTGATAACAGGGGGCAGCAAGAGACCCAGTACTTC. This gives the protein CSVDNRGQQETQYF. Looking up the rest from reference TRBV29-1 and TRBJ2-5 gives the full variable domain: SAVISQKPSRDICQRGTSLTIQCQVDSQVTMMFWYRQQPGQSLTLIATANQGSEATYESGFVIDKFPISRPNLTFSTLTVSNMSPEDSSIYLCSVDNRGQQETQYFGPGTRLLVL.

The V call is TRBV13, the J call TRBJ2-2, with a weak D call TRBD2 (6 bases). CDR1 is PRHDT and CDR2 is FYEKMQ in the germline V gene (reference sequence). The CDR3 totals 15 residues. Trimming shortened V by 8 bases and J by 9 bases, and 22 bases separated the two germline ends. This CDR3 reads CASRSRDLSTRELFF. The CDR3 nucleotides are TGTGCCAGCCGCTCGCGGGATCTATCGACCCGGGAGCTGTTTTTT.

This clonotype was observed at least ten times. The genes are TRBV25-1 and TRBJ1-3; D is unclear. Trimming took 2 bases from V and 4 from J, leaving 9 bases between them. This CDR3 is built from 14 residues. Looked up from germline, CDR1 is MGHDK and CDR2 is SYGVNS. CDR3 coding DNA: TGTGCCAGCAGTGAAAACTCCGCCGGAAACACCATATATTTT. Its protein is CASSENSAGNTIYF.

In nucleotides, the CDR3 is TGCAGTGCTAGTTCGGTTCGCGGGGGGGCCGCCGAGCAGTACTTC. Protein product: CSASSVRGGAAEQYF. This chain uses TRBV20-1 with TRBJ2-7; 9 bases line up with TRBD2. Trimming cost V 3 bases and J 6 bases; bases outside gene matches: 12. CDR1 and CDR2 (germline): DFQATT, SNEGSKA (reference sequence). This CDR3 contains 15 residues.

The chain combines TRBV29-1 with TRBJ2-5; no definite D call. This CDR3 has 13 amino acids. The V end was cut by 6 bases, the J end by 1 base, with 12 bases between. Looked up from germline, CDR1 is SQVTM and CDR2 is ANQGSEA. This CDR3 reads CSVEPELQETQYF. The CDR3, as DNA: TGCAGCGTAGAGCCGGAGCTCCAAGAGACCCAGTACTTC.

This clonotype was counted at least ten times. The chain has TRBV7-2 and TRBJ2-7; possibly TRBD2 for D (6 bases). CDR1 is SGHTA and CDR2 is FQGNSA in the germline V gene. Deletions cut 2 bases from V and 0 bases from J, with 11 bases between. The CDR3 has 15 residues. The CDR3 DNA reads as TGTGCCAGCAGCTTAAGGGCCGGGGGCTCCTACGAGCAGTACTTC. Translated: CASSLRAGGSYEQYF.

This clonotype was recorded at least ten times. V and J are TRBV4-2 and TRBJ2-5; 10 bases line up with TRBD2. The CDR3 sequence is 17 residues long. V gave up 4 bases and J gave up 1 base; unmatched junction bases: 9. Germline loops: CDR1 LGHNA, CDR2 YNFKEQ. The CDR3 DNA sequence: TGTGCCAGCAGCCCTGAAACTAGCGGGGCAAGCCAAGAGACCCAGTACTTC. Protein product: CASSPETSGASQETQYF.

This clonotype showed up many times. The V call is TRBV7-2, the J call TRBJ2-1; D possibly matches TRBD1 or TRBD2 (5 bases each). This CDR3 comprises 15 residues. Germline CDR1 SGHTA, CDR2 FQGNSA. Trimming took off 6 bases at V and 6 bases at J, with 18 bases between the two ends. The CDR3 bases are TGTGCCAGCAGGGATACTAGGGTAGGGGTCAATGAGCAGTTCTTC. Amino acid sequence: CASRDTRVGVNEQFF.

This clonotype was seen repeatedly, ten times or more. This chain connects TRBV7-2 to TRBJ2-3; D is perhaps TRBD2 (5 bases). This CDR3 spans 14 amino acids. The germline gives CDR1 SGHTA, CDR2 FQGNSA. V was trimmed by 9 bases and J by 6 bases, leaving 19 bases between them. The CDR3 DNA reads as TGTGCCAGTTCTCCCATCCGGGGTTTGGATACGCAGTATTTT. It codes for CASSPIRGLDTQYF.

This clonotype was observed a handful of times. The rearrangement links TRBV28 to TRBJ1-3; no clear D gene. Trimming removed 5 bases from V and 4 bases from J, with 15 bases in between. CDR3 size: 15 residues. The germline gives CDR1 MDHEN, CDR2 SYDVKM. CDR3 region: CASSLQKAMGNTIYF. CDR3 in DNA: TGTGCCAGCAGTCTCCAAAAGGCGATGGGAAACACCATATATTTT.

There are many counts of this clonotype. This chain uses TRBV7-2 with TRBJ2-1, with TRBD2 identical over 10 bases. CDR3 length: 17 residues. The trim removed 5 bases at V and 0 bases at J, leaving 7 bases unmatched. The germline V gene has CDR1 SGHTA and CDR2 FQGNSA. The CDR3 loop is CASSMGLAFSSYNEQFF. The CDR3 DNA follows: TGTGCCAGCAGCATGGGACTAGCGTTTAGCTCCTACAATGAGCAGTTCTTC.

In this sample, this clonotype turned up a few times. V usage is TRBV19 and J usage is TRBJ2-3; D possibly corresponds to TRBD1 (6 bases). The germline gives CDR1 LNHDA, CDR2 SQIVND (reference sequence). This CDR3 contains 13 residues. Trimming shortened V by 3 bases and J by 5 bases, and 9 bases separated the two germline ends. The CDR3, as DNA: TGTGCCAGTAGTATCCTGGACAGAGATACGCAGTATTTT. This encodes CASSILDRDTQYF.

This clonotype has a count of ten or more. The genes are TRBV7-2 and TRBJ2-7; 7 bases agree with TRBD2. With V trimmed by 1 base and J by 6 bases, 3 bases remained unmatched. Germline V lookup: CDR1 SGHTA, CDR2 FQGNSA. The CDR3 is 13 residues long. The CDR3 sequence is CASSLVPGGEQYF. The CDR3, as DNA: TGTGCCAGCAGCTTAGTACCGGGGGGCGAGCAGTACTTC.